A selection of T cell receptor beta chains follows, all from one sample in a study of blood T cell repertoires in COVID-19. Assay used: immunoSEQ multiplex PCR; TCRdb lists only in-frame clones, some missing. There are roughly 100,000 clones in the sample; roughly 80% occur only once, and 19% lies in the top ten. The sample taken for sequencing was peripheral blood. All receptors derive from a woman aged 70-85 years with acute or convalescent COVID-19. Both conserved end residues are part of each CDR3. D genes are given only for firm matches. Clone size appears in some rows only: once, few, many, or a class for an expanded clone.

J: TRBJ1-2; size: .; D: TRBD1; V: TRBV29-1; CDR3: CSVDPRQGGYGYTF; DNA: TGCAGCGTTGACCCCCGACAGGGTGGCTATGGCTACACCTTC
J: TRBJ1-2; size: .; D: .; V: TRBV18; CDR3: CASSLKEGADGYTF; DNA: TGTGCCAGCTCACTCAAGGAGGGCGCGGATGGCTACACCTTC
J: TRBJ2-3; size: .; D: TRBD2; V: TRBV11-2; CDR3: CASSLDTSGGDTQYF; DNA: TGTGCCAGCAGCTTAGACACTAGCGGGGGGGATACGCAGTATTTT
J: TRBJ1-1; size: .; D: TRBD1; V: TRBV20-1; CDR3: CSASQGAQIIEAFF; DNA: TGCAGTGCTAGTCAGGGGGCGCAGATTATTGAAGCTTTCTTT
J: TRBJ2-7; size: .; D: TRBD1; V: TRBV5-6; CDR3: CASSLGGQGALTYEQYF; DNA: TGTGCCAGCAGCTTGGGGGGACAGGGGGCTCTTACCTACGAGCAGTACTTC
J: TRBJ1-1; size: .; D: .; V: TRBV2; CDR3: CASSEQAWSTEAFF; DNA: TGTGCCAGCAGTGAGCAGGCATGGTCCACTGAAGCTTTCTTT
J: TRBJ2-7; size: .; D: TRBD1; V: TRBV5-1; CDR3: CASSLGDRDYEQYF; DNA: TGCGCCAGCAGCTTGGGGGACAGGGACTACGAGCAGTACTTC
J: TRBJ1-2; size: .; D: .; V: TRBV9; CDR3: CASSAWGTSNYGYTF; DNA: TGTGCCAGCAGCGCCTGGGGGACATCGAACTATGGCTACACCTTC
J: TRBJ1-3; size: few; D: .; V: TRBV25-1; CDR3: CASTAGDTIYF; DNA: TGTGCCAGCACGGCAGGGGACACCATATATTTT
J: TRBJ2-5; size: .; D: .; V: TRBV20-1; CDR3: CSASRGSGNTQETQYF; DNA: TGCAGTGCTAGTAGGGGTAGCGGTAACACGCAAGAGACCCAGTACTTC
J: TRBJ1-6; size: .; D: .; V: TRBV28; CDR3: CASSSRFVVPLHF; DNA: TGTGCCAGCAGTTCTCGTTTCGTCGTGCCCCTCCACTTT
J: TRBJ2-3; size: .; D: TRBD2; V: TRBV7-2; CDR3: CASSLASGAGDTQYF; DNA: TGTGCCAGCAGCTTGGCTAGCGGGGCTGGAGATACGCAGTATTTT
J: TRBJ1-5; size: .; D: TRBD1; V: TRBV19; CDR3: CASKESGQGGQPQHF; DNA: TGTGCCAGTAAAGAATCCGGACAGGGCGGTCAGCCCCAGCATTTT
J: TRBJ2-5; size: .; D: TRBD1; V: TRBV11-3; CDR3: CASSLGGQGQYQETQYF; DNA: TGTGCCAGCAGCTTAGGGGGACAGGGGCAGTACCAAGAGACCCAGTACTTC
J: TRBJ2-5; size: .; D: .; V: TRBV6-5; CDR3: CASTGGALKETQYF; DNA: TGTGCCAGCACGGGCGGGGCGCTAAAAGAGACCCAGTACTTC
J: TRBJ1-5; size: few; D: .; V: TRBV6-1; CDR3: CASTLQVSNQPQHF; DNA: TGTGCCAGCACCTTACAGGTTAGCAATCAGCCCCAGCATTTT
J: TRBJ2-1; size: few; D: .; V: TRBV5-1; CDR3: CASSLGQGYGEQFF; DNA: TGCGCCAGCAGCTTGGGGCAGGGTTATGGTGAGCAGTTCTTC
J: TRBJ1-1; size: .; D: .; V: TRBV5-1; CDR3: CASSLQNTEAFF; DNA: TGCGCCAGCAGCTTGCAGAACACTGAAGCTTTCTTT
J: TRBJ1-2; size: few; D: .; V: TRBV28; CDR3: CASTRWGPYGYTF; DNA: TGTGCCAGCACCCGGTGGGGCCCCTATGGCTACACCTTC
J: TRBJ1-6; size: .; D: .; V: TRBV5-5; CDR3: CASSFGTLNSPLHF; DNA: TGTGCCAGCAGCTTTGGCACATTGAATTCACCCCTCCACTTT
J: TRBJ1-5; size: few; D: .; V: TRBV6-5; CDR3: CASSYAAASNQPQHF; DNA: TGTGCCAGCAGTTACGCGGCAGCTAGCAATCAGCCCCAGCATTTT
J: TRBJ1-5; size: .; D: TRBD1; V: TRBV6-5; CDR3: CASSLTGAGQPQHF; DNA: TGTGCCAGCAGCCTCACAGGGGCCGGTCAGCCCCAGCATTTT
J: TRBJ2-4; size: .; D: TRBD1; V: TRBV9; CDR3: CASTLGDRGNIQYF; DNA: TGTGCCAGCACCCTAGGGGACAGGGGTAACATTCAGTACTTC
J: TRBJ2-4; size: .; D: TRBD2; V: TRBV14; CDR3: CASSPTAGGPQYF; DNA: TGTGCCAGCAGCCCCACCGCGGGGGGGCCCCAGTACTTC
J: TRBJ1-4; size: .; D: .; V: TRBV6-5; CDR3: CASSSPGRGSEKLFF; DNA: TGTGCCAGCAGTTCCCCTGGGAGGGGTAGTGAAAAACTGTTTTTT
J: TRBJ1-5; size: .; D: .; V: TRBV2; CDR3: CASSGPAGGGQPQHF; DNA: TGTGCCAGCAGCGGACCAGCCGGGGGGGGGCAGCCCCAGCATTTT
J: TRBJ2-1; size: .; D: TRBD1; V: TRBV4-3; CDR3: CASSQDRTGYNEQFF; DNA: TGCGCCAGCAGCCAGGACAGGACAGGGTATAATGAGCAGTTCTTC
J: TRBJ1-1; size: .; D: .; V: TRBV7-9; CDR3: CASKPTASNTEAFF; DNA: TGTGCCAGCAAACCGACAGCATCGAACACTGAAGCTTTCTTT
J: TRBJ1-5; size: .; D: .; V: TRBV19; CDR3: CASSMLGSPQHF; DNA: TGTGCCAGTAGTATGTTGGGTAGCCCCCAGCATTTT
J: TRBJ2-1; size: .; D: .; V: TRBV5-6; CDR3: CASRFRGGNEQFF; DNA: TGTGCCAGCAGGTTTCGGGGTGGCAATGAGCAGTTCTTC
J: TRBJ2-5; size: .; D: .; V: TRBV5-1; CDR3: CASSFEGVETQYF; DNA: TGCGCCAGCAGCTTTGAGGGTGTCGAGACCCAGTACTTC
J: TRBJ2-5; size: .; D: .; V: TRBV5-1; CDR3: CASSLGGGGPETQYF; DNA: TGCGCCAGCAGCTTGGGTGGGGGCGGTCCGGAGACCCAGTACTTC
J: TRBJ2-3; size: .; D: .; V: TRBV30; CDR3: CAWSVRWGRASTDTQYF; DNA: TGTGCCTGGAGTGTACGATGGGGCAGAGCCAGCACAGATACGCAGTATTTT
J: TRBJ1-2; size: .; D: TRBD1; V: TRBV19; CDR3: CASSISGTGASLGYGYTF; DNA: TGTGCCAGTAGTATATCCGGGACAGGCGCCTCTCTAGGCTATGGCTACACCTTC
J: TRBJ2-2; size: .; D: .; V: TRBV9; CDR3: CASSVVGGAGELFF; DNA: TGTGCCAGCAGCGTAGTAGGAGGGGCCGGGGAGCTGTTTTTT
J: TRBJ2-7; size: .; D: .; V: TRBV5-4; CDR3: CASSPRLRQGSNEQYF; DNA: TGTGCCAGCAGCCCGAGGTTAAGGCAGGGGAGCAACGAGCAGTACTTC
J: TRBJ1-3; size: .; D: .; V: TRBV9; CDR3: CASSRQVSAGNTIYF; DNA: TGTGCCAGCAGCCGACAGGTCTCGGCTGGAAACACCATATATTTT
J: TRBJ2-7; size: .; D: .; V: TRBV5-1; CDR3: CACFCGRVGRGWEQYF; DNA: TGCGCCTGTTTTTGCGGTAGGGTGGGCCGGGGGTGGGAGCAGTACTTC
J: TRBJ1-5; size: .; D: .; V: TRBV6-2/TRBV6-3; CDR3: CASSYSSAGVSNQPQHF; DNA: TGTGCCAGCAGTTACTCTTCGGCAGGGGTTAGCAATCAGCCCCAGCATTTT
J: TRBJ2-5; size: .; D: TRBD2; V: TRBV7-2; CDR3: CASSLGGTLETQYF; DNA: TGTGCCAGCAGCTTGGGGGGGACTCTGGAGACCCAGTACTTC
J: TRBJ2-1; size: .; D: .; V: TRBV19; CDR3: CASSIGGGPYNEQFF; DNA: TGTGCCAGTAGTATAGGGGGGGGCCCCTACAATGAGCAGTTCTTC
J: TRBJ2-5; size: .; D: TRBD1; V: TRBV5-6; CDR3: CASSLGQGRIQYF; DNA: TGTGCCAGCAGCTTAGGACAGGGAAGGATCCAGTACTTC
J: TRBJ2-1; size: .; D: .; V: TRBV5-5; CDR3: CASSPNLNSYNEQFF; DNA: TGTGCCAGCAGCCCAAACCTAAACTCCTACAATGAGCAGTTCTTC
J: TRBJ1-1; size: .; D: .; V: TRBV4-2; CDR3: CASSQDQGRTEAFF; DNA: TGTGCCAGCAGCCAAGATCAGGGGCGGACTGAAGCTTTCTTT
J: TRBJ2-3; size: .; D: .; V: TRBV10-2; CDR3: CASSESGAATAQYF; DNA: TGCGCCAGCAGTGAGTCGGGTGCGGCGACTGCGCAGTATTTT
J: TRBJ2-1; size: .; D: TRBD2; V: TRBV7-2; CDR3: CASSPSGLAAYNEQFF; DNA: TGTGCCAGCAGCCCCTCGGGACTAGCGGCCTACAATGAGCAGTTCTTC